This is a list of T cell receptor beta chains from one sample in a study of untreated major depressive disorder. Some clones are missing from TCRdb's copy, which holds only in-frame ones; the method was immunoSEQ multiplex PCR. In the table there are about 13,000 clones, about nine tenths of which are singletons. The sequenced sample consisted of CD4+ T cells from PBMCs. These receptors originate from a man under 40 with major depressive disorder. CDR3s include the opening cysteine and the closing phenylalanine or tryptophan. Each record gives: J gene, V gene, clone size, D gene, CDR3 DNA, CDR3 protein. The D gene is left open where the match is weak. Not all rows give a size; the values are once, few, many and, for expanded clones, a class.

j_call: TRBJ2-1; v_call: TRBV2; clone_size: .; d_call: .; cdr3_nt: TGTGCCAGCAGCCTCACAGGAGAAACGTACAATGAGCAGTTCTTC; cdr3_aa: CASSLTGETYNEQFF
j_call: TRBJ1-5; v_call: TRBV6-5; clone_size: .; d_call: .; cdr3_nt: TGTGCCAGCAGTTACCGACCTGGACGGCCCCAGCATTTT; cdr3_aa: CASSYRPGRPQHF
j_call: TRBJ2-7; v_call: TRBV6-6; clone_size: .; d_call: .; cdr3_nt: TGTGCCAGCAGTTCGAACAGACAGGAGCAGTACTTC; cdr3_aa: CASSSNRQEQYF
j_call: TRBJ2-5; v_call: TRBV7-3; clone_size: .; d_call: TRBD1; cdr3_nt: TGTGCCAGCAGCGCGGACAGGGGGGAGACCCAGTACTTC; cdr3_aa: CASSADRGETQYF
j_call: TRBJ1-1; v_call: TRBV9; clone_size: .; d_call: .; cdr3_nt: TGTGCCAGCAGCGCACGAGGGGAGGGGAGAGCTTTCTTT; cdr3_aa: CASSARGEGRAFF
j_call: TRBJ1-6; v_call: TRBV5-1; clone_size: .; d_call: TRBD1; cdr3_nt: TGCGCCAGCAGCTTGGTCGGGCCGGACAGGGGAACCACCAATAATTCACCCCTCCACTTT; cdr3_aa: CASSLVGPDRGTTNNSPLHF
j_call: TRBJ2-3; v_call: TRBV7-3; clone_size: .; d_call: TRBD2; cdr3_nt: TGTGCCAGCAGCCCTAGCGGGGGGCGGGGAACAGATACGCAGTATTTT; cdr3_aa: CASSPSGGRGTDTQYF
j_call: TRBJ1-2; v_call: TRBV6-5; clone_size: .; d_call: TRBD1; cdr3_nt: TGTGCCAGCCGCGGGACAGGGTTTACCATCTATGGCTACACCTTC; cdr3_aa: CASRGTGFTIYGYTF
j_call: TRBJ2-5; v_call: TRBV5-5; clone_size: .; d_call: .; cdr3_nt: TGTGCCAGCAGCTTGGGCCTCTCAGAGACCCAGTACTTC; cdr3_aa: CASSLGLSETQYF
j_call: TRBJ2-7; v_call: TRBV7-9; clone_size: .; d_call: .; cdr3_nt: TGTGCCAGCAGCTTTGGGACCCCGTACGAGCAGTACTTC; cdr3_aa: CASSFGTPYEQYF
j_call: TRBJ2-1; v_call: TRBV6-1; clone_size: .; d_call: .; cdr3_nt: TGTGCCAGCAGAGACGTGAAAAATGAGCAGTTCTTC; cdr3_aa: CASRDVKNEQFF
j_call: TRBJ2-5; v_call: TRBV5-1; clone_size: .; d_call: .; cdr3_nt: TGCGCCAGCAGCTTGGTAGGCGGGGCGCTAGGTGAGACCCAGTACTTC; cdr3_aa: CASSLVGGALGETQYF
j_call: TRBJ1-3; v_call: TRBV28; clone_size: .; d_call: .; cdr3_nt: TGTGCCAGCAGAGACAGTCTCTCTGGAAACACCATATATTTT; cdr3_aa: CASRDSLSGNTIYF
j_call: TRBJ1-5; v_call: TRBV6-4; clone_size: .; d_call: .; cdr3_nt: TGTGCCAGCATCGGTGGGGGCAATCAGCCCCAGCATTTT; cdr3_aa: CASIGGGNQPQHF
j_call: TRBJ1-1; v_call: TRBV30; clone_size: .; d_call: .; cdr3_nt: TGTGCCTGGAGTGTAAATTCGGGCGGAAGGATGAACACTGAAGCTTTCTTT; cdr3_aa: CAWSVNSGGRMNTEAFF
j_call: TRBJ2-6; v_call: TRBV11-2; clone_size: .; d_call: TRBD1; cdr3_nt: TGTGCCAGCAGCACACACAGGGGCCCCTCTGGGGCCAACGTCCTGACTTTC; cdr3_aa: CASSTHRGPSGANVLTF
j_call: TRBJ1-2; v_call: TRBV19; clone_size: .; d_call: .; cdr3_nt: TGTGCCAGTAGTATAGTACTTCCCCGCGGACTCTATGGCTACACCTTC; cdr3_aa: CASSIVLPRGLYGYTF
j_call: TRBJ1-1; v_call: TRBV5-1; clone_size: .; d_call: .; cdr3_nt: TGCGCCAGCAGCTTGGTTCCCAGCGAAGCCTCTGAAGCTTTCTTT; cdr3_aa: CASSLVPSEASEAFF
j_call: TRBJ1-2; v_call: TRBV28; clone_size: .; d_call: .; cdr3_nt: TGTGCCAGCACCCTCCTAGGCGGACGCTATGGCTACACCTTC; cdr3_aa: CASTLLGGRYGYTF
j_call: TRBJ2-3; v_call: TRBV2; clone_size: few; d_call: .; cdr3_nt: TGTGCCAGCAGTGAAACCACAGCTAGCACAGATACGCAGTATTTT; cdr3_aa: CASSETTASTDTQYF
j_call: TRBJ2-1; v_call: TRBV6-5; clone_size: .; d_call: TRBD2; cdr3_nt: TGTGCCAGCAGTTCTCCCCGAAAGCGGGGAGGGAATGAGCAGTTCTTC; cdr3_aa: CASSSPRKRGGNEQFF
j_call: TRBJ2-3; v_call: TRBV7-3; clone_size: once; d_call: .; cdr3_nt: TGTGCCAGCAGCCCACGACGTTCCACAGATACGCAGTATTTT; cdr3_aa: CASSPRRSTDTQYF
j_call: TRBJ1-6; v_call: TRBV14; clone_size: .; d_call: .; cdr3_nt: TGTGCCAGCAGCCAAGATCGCAGGGGAAATTCACCCCTCCACTTT; cdr3_aa: CASSQDRRGNSPLHF
j_call: TRBJ1-2; v_call: TRBV23-1; clone_size: .; d_call: .; cdr3_nt: TGCGCCAGCAGTCAATCGGTGGGCAGGAACTATGGCTACACCTTC; cdr3_aa: CASSQSVGRNYGYTF
j_call: TRBJ1-1; v_call: TRBV2; clone_size: .; d_call: .; cdr3_nt: TGTGCCAGCAGCCTGGACTTTGCCTTGAACACTGAAGCTTTCTTT; cdr3_aa: CASSLDFALNTEAFF
j_call: TRBJ1-6; v_call: TRBV7-2; clone_size: .; d_call: TRBD1; cdr3_nt: TGTGCCAGCAGCCGACAGGGGTACAGTAATTCACCCCTCCACTTT; cdr3_aa: CASSRQGYSNSPLHF
j_call: TRBJ1-2; v_call: TRBV19; clone_size: .; d_call: .; cdr3_nt: TGTCCACCCATTCAATCGGGCCCGCTTTGGACTAACTATGGCTACACCTTC; cdr3_aa: CPPIQSGPLWTNYGYTF
j_call: TRBJ1-5; v_call: TRBV7-8; clone_size: .; d_call: .; cdr3_nt: TGTGCCAGCAGTGGGGGGGCGAGACAGCCCCAGCATTTT; cdr3_aa: CASSGGARQPQHF
j_call: TRBJ2-1; v_call: TRBV6-6; clone_size: .; d_call: .; cdr3_nt: TGTGCCAGCACTTTCCGGGGTGAGCAGTTCTTC; cdr3_aa: CASTFRGEQFF
j_call: TRBJ2-7; v_call: TRBV5-8; clone_size: .; d_call: TRBD1; cdr3_nt: TGTGCCAGCAGCATAACCGGGACAGGGGCGGGGGAGCAGTACTTC; cdr3_aa: CASSITGTGAGEQYF
j_call: TRBJ2-5; v_call: TRBV28; clone_size: .; d_call: .; cdr3_nt: TGTGCCAGCAGTTTAACCCCGAATTGGGCAGAGACCCAGTACTTC; cdr3_aa: CASSLTPNWAETQYF
j_call: TRBJ1-6; v_call: TRBV4-2; clone_size: .; d_call: .; cdr3_nt: TGTGCCAGCAGCCAAGATTACGGCGATTCGTCCTATAATTCACCCCTCCACTTT; cdr3_aa: CASSQDYGDSSYNSPLHF
j_call: TRBJ1-3; v_call: TRBV30; clone_size: .; d_call: .; cdr3_nt: TGTGCCTGGAGTGTGAGTAGACTGGGAAACACCATATATTTT; cdr3_aa: CAWSVSRLGNTIYF
j_call: TRBJ2-3; v_call: TRBV14; clone_size: .; d_call: .; cdr3_nt: TGTGCCAGCAGCACAAGGCTAGGGGGGGCAGATACGCAGTATTTT; cdr3_aa: CASSTRLGGADTQYF
j_call: TRBJ1-3; v_call: TRBV14; clone_size: once; d_call: .; cdr3_nt: TGTGCCAGCAGCCAAGATCTGGTTGGAAACACCATATATTTT; cdr3_aa: CASSQDLVGNTIYF
j_call: TRBJ2-6; v_call: TRBV7-2; clone_size: .; d_call: .; cdr3_nt: TGTGCCAGCAGCCTGCCTAGGGGGGCCAACGTCCTGACTTTC; cdr3_aa: CASSLPRGANVLTF
j_call: TRBJ1-4; v_call: TRBV23-1; clone_size: .; d_call: TRBD1; cdr3_nt: TGCGCCAGCAGTCAAGAGGGACAGTCTAATGAAAAACTGTTTTTT; cdr3_aa: CASSQEGQSNEKLFF
j_call: TRBJ2-1; v_call: TRBV29-1; clone_size: .; d_call: .; cdr3_nt: TGCAGCGGTGGACAGTCCTACAATGAGCAGTTCTTC; cdr3_aa: CSGGQSYNEQFF
j_call: TRBJ1-1; v_call: TRBV6-5; clone_size: once; d_call: .; cdr3_nt: TGTGCCAGCAGTTACGCGGAGGTGGGCACTGAAGCTTTCTTT; cdr3_aa: CASSYAEVGTEAFF
j_call: TRBJ2-7; v_call: TRBV30; clone_size: few; d_call: .; cdr3_nt: TGTGCCTGGAACCCCGGGCTAGTCCACGAGCAGTACTTC; cdr3_aa: CAWNPGLVHEQYF
j_call: TRBJ2-7; v_call: TRBV2; clone_size: once; d_call: .; cdr3_nt: TGTGCCAGCCTGGGGGAAAGCTCCTACGAGCAGTACTTC; cdr3_aa: CASLGESSYEQYF
j_call: TRBJ2-3; v_call: TRBV7-8; clone_size: .; d_call: .; cdr3_nt: TGTGCCAGCAGCCCCCGACCGTCGGATACGCAGTATTTT; cdr3_aa: CASSPRPSDTQYF
j_call: TRBJ2-3; v_call: TRBV9; clone_size: .; d_call: .; cdr3_nt: TGTGCCAGCAGCGTAGAACAGGGTCGGACAGATACGCAGTATTTT; cdr3_aa: CASSVEQGRTDTQYF
j_call: TRBJ2-5; v_call: TRBV5-1; clone_size: .; d_call: TRBD2; cdr3_nt: TGCGCCAGCAGCCCCCTGCAGACTAGCGAGGGTGAAGAGACCCAGTACTTC; cdr3_aa: CASSPLQTSEGEETQYF
j_call: TRBJ1-5; v_call: TRBV5-1; clone_size: .; d_call: TRBD1; cdr3_nt: TGCGCCAGCAGCGTCACAGGGGGCATTGATCAGCCCCAGCATTTT; cdr3_aa: CASSVTGGIDQPQHF
j_call: TRBJ1-5; v_call: TRBV2; clone_size: .; d_call: TRBD1; cdr3_nt: TGTGCCAGCAGTGAGGGGACAGGTAATCAGCCCCAGCATTTT; cdr3_aa: CASSEGTGNQPQHF
j_call: TRBJ1-1; v_call: TRBV5-1; clone_size: .; d_call: .; cdr3_nt: TGCGCCAGCAGCATCCCTTTAGGTGAGGGCACTGAAGCTTTCTTT; cdr3_aa: CASSIPLGEGTEAFF